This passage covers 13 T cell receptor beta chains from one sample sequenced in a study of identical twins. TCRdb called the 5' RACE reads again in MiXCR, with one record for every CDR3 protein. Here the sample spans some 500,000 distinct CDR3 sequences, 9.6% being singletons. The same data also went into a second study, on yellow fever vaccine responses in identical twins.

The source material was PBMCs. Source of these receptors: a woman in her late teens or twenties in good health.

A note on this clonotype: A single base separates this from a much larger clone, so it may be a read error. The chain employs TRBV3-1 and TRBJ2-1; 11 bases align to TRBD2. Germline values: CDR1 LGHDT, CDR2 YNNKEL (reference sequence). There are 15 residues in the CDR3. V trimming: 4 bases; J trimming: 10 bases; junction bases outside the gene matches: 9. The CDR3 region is CASSPGLAELVEQFF. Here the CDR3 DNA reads TGTGCCAGCAGCCCGGGACTAGCGGAATTGGTGGAGCAGTTCTTC.

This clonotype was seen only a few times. CDR3 DNA sequence: TGTGCCATCAAGGGGACTAGGTCCTCTGGCACAGATACGCAGTATTTT. Translating gives CAIKGTRSSGTDTQYF. The rearrangement links TRBV10-3 to TRBJ2-3; 8 bases map to TRBD2. Germline assignment: CDR1 ENHRY and CDR2 SYGVKD. V dropped 7 bases and J dropped 1; count of bases not matched to a gene: 10. CDR3 length equals 16 residues.

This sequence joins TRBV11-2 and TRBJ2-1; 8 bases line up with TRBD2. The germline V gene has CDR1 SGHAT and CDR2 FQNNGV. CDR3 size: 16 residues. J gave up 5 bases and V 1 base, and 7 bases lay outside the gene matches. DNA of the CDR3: TGTGCCAGCAGCTTAGCCACTAGCGGCTACAACAATGAGCAGTTCTTC. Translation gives CASSLATSGYNNEQFF.

CDR3 sequence reads: CASRTGRGQETQYF. In DNA, the CDR3 is TGTGCCAGCAGGACAGGGAGGGGGCAAGAGACCCAGTACTTC. The rearrangement joins TRBV2 to TRBJ2-5; perhaps D is TRBD1 or TRBD2 (7 bases each). Trimming took 6 bases from V and 2 from J, leaving 13 bases between them. The CDR3 is made up of 14 amino acids. CDR1 SNHLY and CDR2 FYNNEI come from the germline V gene. The full variable domain, rest sourced from reference TRBV2 and TRBJ2-5, is EPEVTQTPSHQVTQMGQEVILRCVPISNHLYFYWYRQILGQKVEFLVSFYNNEISEKSEIFDDQFSVERPDGSNFTLKIRSTKLEDSAMYFCASRTGRGQETQYFGPGTRLLVL.

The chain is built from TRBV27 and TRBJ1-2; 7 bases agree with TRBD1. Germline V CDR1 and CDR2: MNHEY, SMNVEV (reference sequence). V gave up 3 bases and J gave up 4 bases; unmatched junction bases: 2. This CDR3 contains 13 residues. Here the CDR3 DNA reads TGTGCCAGCAGTTTGAGGGGGCTCTATGGCTACACCTTC. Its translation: CASSLRGLYGYTF.

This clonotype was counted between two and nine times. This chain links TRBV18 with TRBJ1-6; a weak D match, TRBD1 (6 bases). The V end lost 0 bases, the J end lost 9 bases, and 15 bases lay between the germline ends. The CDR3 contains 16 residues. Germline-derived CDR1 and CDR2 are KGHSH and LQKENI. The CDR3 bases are TGTGCCAGCTCACCACCTTCCGGGGGGCAGGGTTCACCCCTCCACTTT. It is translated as CASSPPSGGQGSPLHF. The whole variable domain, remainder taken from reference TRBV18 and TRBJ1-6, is NAGVMQNPRHLVRRRGQEARLRCSPMKGHSHVYWYRQLPEEGLKFMVYLQKENIIDESGMPKERFSAEFPKEGPSILRIQQVVRGDSAAYFCASSPPSGGQGSPLHFGNGTRLTVT.

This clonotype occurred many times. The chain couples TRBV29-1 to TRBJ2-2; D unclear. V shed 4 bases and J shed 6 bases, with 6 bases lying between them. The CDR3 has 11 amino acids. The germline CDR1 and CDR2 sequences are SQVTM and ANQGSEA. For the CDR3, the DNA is TGCAGCGTTGCGGATGCCGGGGAGCTGTTTTTT. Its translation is CSVADAGELFF.

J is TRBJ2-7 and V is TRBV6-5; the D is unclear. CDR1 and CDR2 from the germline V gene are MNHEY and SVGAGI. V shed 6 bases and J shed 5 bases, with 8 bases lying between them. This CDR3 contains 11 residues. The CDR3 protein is CASRSGHEQYF. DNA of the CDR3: TGTGCCAGCAGGTCCGGCCACGAGCAGTACTTC.

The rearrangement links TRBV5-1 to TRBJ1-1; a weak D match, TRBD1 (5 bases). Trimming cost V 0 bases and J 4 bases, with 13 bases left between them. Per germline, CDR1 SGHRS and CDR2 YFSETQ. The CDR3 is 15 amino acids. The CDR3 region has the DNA TGCGCCAGCAGCTTGGATACCGCGGGGGGCACTGAAGCTTTCTTT. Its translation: CASSLDTAGGTEAFF. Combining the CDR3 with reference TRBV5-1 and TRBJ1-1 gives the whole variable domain KAGVTQTPRYLIKTRGQQVTLSCSPISGHRSVSWYQQTPGQGLQFLFEYFSETQRNKGNFPGRFSGRQFSNSRSEMNVSTLELGDSALYLCASSLDTAGGTEAFFGQGTRLTVV.

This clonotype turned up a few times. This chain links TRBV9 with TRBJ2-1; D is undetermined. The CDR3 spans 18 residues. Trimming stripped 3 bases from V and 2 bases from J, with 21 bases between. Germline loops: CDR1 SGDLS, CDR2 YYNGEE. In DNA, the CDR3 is TGTGCCAGCAGCGGAGAGGCAGTCTTAACTCACGCCTACAATGAGCAGTTCTTC. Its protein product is CASSGEAVLTHAYNEQFF.

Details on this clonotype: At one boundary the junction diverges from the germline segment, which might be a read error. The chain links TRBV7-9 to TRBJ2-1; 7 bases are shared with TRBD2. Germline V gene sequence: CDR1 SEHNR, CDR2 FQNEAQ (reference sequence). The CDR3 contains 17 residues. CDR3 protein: CASSLELGGGSFNEQFF. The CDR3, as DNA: TGTGCCAGCAGCTTAGAGCTTGGCGGGGGTTCCTTCAATGAGCAGTTCTTC.

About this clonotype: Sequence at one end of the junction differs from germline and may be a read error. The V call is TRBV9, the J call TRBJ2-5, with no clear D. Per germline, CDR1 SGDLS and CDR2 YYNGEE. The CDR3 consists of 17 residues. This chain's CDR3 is CASSVLGSEYSQETLYF. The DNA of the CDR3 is TGTGCCAGCAGCGTACTGGGATCGGAGTACAGCCAAGAGACCCTGTACTTC.

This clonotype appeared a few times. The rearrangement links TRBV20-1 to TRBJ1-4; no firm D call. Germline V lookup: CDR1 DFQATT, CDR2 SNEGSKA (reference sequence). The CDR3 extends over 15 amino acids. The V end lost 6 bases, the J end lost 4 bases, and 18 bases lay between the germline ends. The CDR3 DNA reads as TGCAGTGCCCTCAGGAGGAGCCGCCTTAATGAAAAACTGTTTTTT. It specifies CSALRRSRLNEKLFF.